This T cell receptor (beta chain) was sequenced during a study of cytomegalovirus exposure and HLA in healthy donors. Overall study findings and caveats: A later analysis associated 15,000 or so TCR beta sequences with HLA alleles at a 0.05 false discovery rate.

Concerning this clone: Antigen unknown.

There are 13 residues in the CDR3. The V segment lost 8 bases and the J segment 3 bases; nucleotides outside the gene matches: 2. The germline gives CDR1 MNHEY, CDR2 SVGAGI. The PCR had 60 Vbeta and 13 Jbeta primers. The data were produced by immunoSEQ multiplex PCR, yet TCRdb's version contains in-frame clones alone and is incomplete. This table holds 150,000 to 200,000 clones, 70% to 90% found once. The chain is built from TRBV6-5 and TRBJ2-1, with 9 bases aligning to TRBD1. Sample: PBMCs. The TCR sequence derives from a man aged 18 to 29 in good health and CMV-seropositive. Here the CDR3 DNA reads TGTGCCAGCCAGGACAGGGGCTACAATGAGCAGTTCTTC. This sequence encodes CASQDRGYNEQFF.